This T cell receptor beta chain was obtained from a study of preoperative IRX-2 immunotherapy in early breast cancer. Profiling relied on immunoSEQ multiplex PCR, and the TCRdb table lists in-frame clones only, not all of them. The table lists more than 20,000 clones, about 90% of them singletons. A few counts support this clone. The V gene's germline CDR1 is SGHAT and CDR2 FQNNGV. CDR3 length: 18 amino acids. Trimming removed 1 base from V and 0 bases from J, with 18 bases in between. The treatment here: preoperative locoregional IRX-2 cytokine immunotherapy. This phase Ib study tested locoregional IRX-2 cytokine immunotherapy given before surgery.

The sample was tumor tissue, taken after IRX-2 immunotherapy. The source is a human donor with breast cancer. The chain links TRBV11-2 to TRBJ1-2; TRBD1 might be the D (5 bases). DNA for the CDR3: TGTGCCAGCAGCTTAGCAGGCGCAGGGTTCCAAACTAACTATGGCTACACCTTC. Protein sequence: CASSLAGAGFQTNYGYTF. The complete variable domain, with remaining parts taken from reference TRBV11-2 and TRBJ1-2, reads EAGVAQSPRYKIIEKRQSVAFWCNPISGHATLYWYQQILGQGPKLLIQFQNNGVVDDSQLPKDRFSAERLKGVDSTLKIQPAKLEDSAVYLCASSLAGAGFQTNYGYTFGSGTRLTVV.